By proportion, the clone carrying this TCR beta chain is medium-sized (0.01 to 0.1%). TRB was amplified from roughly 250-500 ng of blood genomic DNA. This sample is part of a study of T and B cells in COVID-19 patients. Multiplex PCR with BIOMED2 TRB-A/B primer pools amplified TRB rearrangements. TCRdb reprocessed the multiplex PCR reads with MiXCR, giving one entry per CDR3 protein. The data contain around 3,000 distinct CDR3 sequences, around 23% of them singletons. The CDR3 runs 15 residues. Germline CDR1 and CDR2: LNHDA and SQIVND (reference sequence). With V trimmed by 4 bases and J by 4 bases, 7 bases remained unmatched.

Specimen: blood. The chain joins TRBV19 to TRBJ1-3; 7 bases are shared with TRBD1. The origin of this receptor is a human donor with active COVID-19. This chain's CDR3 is CASSRERGPGNTIYF. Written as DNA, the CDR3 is TGTGCCAGTAGTAGGGAGAGGGGGCCCGGAAACACCATATATTTT.